These 2 T cell receptor beta chains share one sample of origin, sequenced in a study of cytomegalovirus exposure and HLA in healthy donors. PCR involved 60 Vbeta and 13 Jbeta primers. Here immunoSEQ multiplex PCR was the method, and the copy in TCRdb shows in-frame clones only, minus some. The sample shows fewer than 130,000 clones, roughly 80% of them seen only once. Sequencing was done on a sample of PBMCs. Receptor source: a female donor in good health and CMV-seropositive.

The chain employs TRBV30 and TRBJ2-7; 10 nucleotides match TRBD2. This CDR3 is 14 amino acids long. After removal of 3 bases from V and 6 bases from J, the junction contained 8 bases not matched to a gene. In germline, CDR1 is GTSNPN, CDR2 SVGIG (reference sequence). CDR3 loop: CAWRSSGRAGEQYF. For the CDR3, the DNA is TGTGCCTGGAGATCGAGCGGGAGGGCCGGCGAGCAGTACTTC.

The V call is TRBV10-3, the J call TRBJ2-1; 8 bases are a match to TRBD2. The V gene end was trimmed by 6 bases and the J gene end by 3 bases; junction bases not matched to a gene: 10. CDR1 and CDR2 from the germline V gene are ENHRY and SYGVKD. CDR3 length equals 16 residues. The CDR3 protein is CAISQGLAGGYNEQFF. As DNA, the CDR3 is TGTGCCATCAGCCAAGGACTAGCCGGAGGCTACAATGAGCAGTTCTTC.